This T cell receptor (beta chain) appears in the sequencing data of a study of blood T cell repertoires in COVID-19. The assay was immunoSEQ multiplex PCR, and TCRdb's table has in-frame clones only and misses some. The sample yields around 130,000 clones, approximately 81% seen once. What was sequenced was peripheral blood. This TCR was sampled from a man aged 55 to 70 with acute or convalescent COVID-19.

The CDR3 DNA is TGTGCCAGCAGCCCTGGGGTCGGGAGCGGGACAGATACGCAGTATTTT. Amino acids: CASSPGVGSGTDTQYF. The chain recombines TRBV9 with TRBJ2-3; D might be TRBD2 (6 bases). V dropped 4 bases and J dropped 3 bases, with 18 bases sitting between them. Germline V gene lookup returns CDR1 SGDLS and CDR2 YYNGEE. The CDR3 is made up of 16 amino acids. The full variable domain, completed using reference TRBV9 and TRBJ2-3, is DSGVTQTPKHLITATGQRVTLRCSPRSGDLSVYWYQQSLDQGLQFLIQYYNGEERAKGNILERFSAQQFPDLHSELNLSSLELGDSALYFCASSPGVGSGTDTQYFGPGTRLTVL.